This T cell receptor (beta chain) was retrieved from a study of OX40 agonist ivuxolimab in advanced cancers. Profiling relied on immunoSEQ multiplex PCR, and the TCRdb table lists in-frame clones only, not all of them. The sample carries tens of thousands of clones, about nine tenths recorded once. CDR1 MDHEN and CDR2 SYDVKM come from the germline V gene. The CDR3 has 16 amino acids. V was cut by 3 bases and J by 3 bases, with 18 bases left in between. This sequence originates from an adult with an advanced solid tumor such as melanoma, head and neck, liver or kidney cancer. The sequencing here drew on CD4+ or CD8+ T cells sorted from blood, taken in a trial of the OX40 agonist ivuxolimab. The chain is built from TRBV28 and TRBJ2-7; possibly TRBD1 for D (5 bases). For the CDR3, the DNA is TGTGCCAGCAGTTTTTCAGTGACAGTGCCTTTCTACGAGCAGTACTTC. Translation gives CASSFSVTVPFYEQYF.